This entry describes one TCR beta chain. Its antigen is not known. PCR used 60 Vbeta primers and 13 Jbeta primers. Assay: immunoSEQ multiplex PCR; the TCRdb copy retains only in-frame clones and omits some. The profile covers hundreds of thousands of clones, with 80% to 85% appearing a single time and about 0.77% taken by the ten largest. This entry belongs to a study of cytomegalovirus exposure and HLA in healthy donors. Findings and caveats of the study: Reports showed the classifier diagnosing cytomegalovirus status with high specificity and sensitivity. Productive rates of about 87% or about 30% were seen for most TCR beta V segments in an earlier analysis. CMV antigen specificity was confirmed in vitro for a few CMV-associated chains.

Germline V lookup: CDR1 LGHNT, CDR2 FRNRAP. This CDR3 has 15 amino acids. With 2 bases removed from V and 5 bases from J, the gap between germline ends came to 16 bases. This TCR derives from a boy between 2 and 10 years old in good health and CMV-seronegative. V and J are TRBV12-5 and TRBJ2-7, with D possibly matching TRBD1 (5 bases). The sample consisted of PBMCs. The CDR3 nucleotides read TGTGCTAGTGGTTTGCCAGGGCAGGGTACCCACGAGCAGTACTTC. This sequence encodes CASGLPGQGTHEQYF. Based on the CDR3 plus reference TRBV12-5 and TRBJ2-7, the full variable domain is DARVTQTPRHKVTEMGQEVTMRCQPILGHNTVFWYRQTMMQGLELLAYFRNRAPLDDSGMPKDRFSAEMPDATLATLKIQPSEPRDSAVYFCASGLPGQGTHEQYFGPGTRLTVT.